The entry below describes one TCR beta chain. The antigen is undetermined. Germline trimming cut 0 bases from V and 9 bases from J; bases unmatched to any gene: 5. In germline, CDR1 is SGDLS, CDR2 YYNGEE. The CDR3 has 14 amino acids. This specimen belongs to a study of graft-versus-host responses after intestinal transplantation. Whole-study context: Those transplanted obtained multivisceral, liver-intestinal, or isolated intestinal grafts. Every transplant recipient was induced with anti-thymocyte globulin, then maintained on tacrolimus and steroids for roughly 3 years. General study points: GvH clones were identified in recipient marrow, with some first appearing in ileum or blood. Peak GvH clone levels in circulation were associated with early post-transplant HvG declines.

Measured with immunoSEQ multiplex PCR; TCRdb has only the in-frame clones, and not every one. The top ten hold about 0.18% of the sample, which has 75,000 to 100,000 clones, around 92% seen once. This chain uses TRBV9 with TRBJ2-1; 8 bases fit TRBD2. This TCR came from a human donor who was the organ donor for an intestinal transplant. The specimen comprised unstimulated CD4+ T cells sorted from spleen or lymph node cells, sampled before transplant. Here the CDR3 DNA reads TGTGCCAGCAGCGTAGCGGGGGGGCCTAGTGAGCAGTTCTTC. Its translation: CASSVAGGPSEQFF. The full variable domain, in which reference TRBV9 and TRBJ2-1 provide the parts outside the CDR3, is DSGVTQTPKHLITATGQRVTLRCSPRSGDLSVYWYQQSLDQGLQFLIQYYNGEERAKGNILERFSAQQFPDLHSELNLSSLELGDSALYFCASSVAGGPSEQFFGPGTRLTVL.